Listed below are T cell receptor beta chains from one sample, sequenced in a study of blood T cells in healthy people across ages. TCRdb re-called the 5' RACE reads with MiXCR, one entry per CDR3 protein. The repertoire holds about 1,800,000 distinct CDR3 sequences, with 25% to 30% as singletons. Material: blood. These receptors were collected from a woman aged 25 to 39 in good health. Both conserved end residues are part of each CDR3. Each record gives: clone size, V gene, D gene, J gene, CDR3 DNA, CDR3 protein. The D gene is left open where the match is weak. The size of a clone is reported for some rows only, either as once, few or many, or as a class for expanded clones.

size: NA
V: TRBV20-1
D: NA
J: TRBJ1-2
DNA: TGCAGTGCTAGTGGACGCAATCAGGCTAACTATGGCTGCACCTTC
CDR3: CSASGRNQANYGCTF

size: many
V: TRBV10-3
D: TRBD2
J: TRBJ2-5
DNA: TGTGCCATCAGTGGTGGACTAGCGGTACAAGAGACCCAGTACTTC
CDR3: CAISGGLAVQETQYF

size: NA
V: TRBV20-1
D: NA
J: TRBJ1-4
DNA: TGCAGTTCCATGTTGAGGGGGAAAGCAACTAATGAAAAACTGTTTTTT
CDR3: CSSMLRGKATNEKLFF

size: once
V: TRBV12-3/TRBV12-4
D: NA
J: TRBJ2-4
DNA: TGTGCCAGCGCCTCGACCCCAAACATTCAGTACTTC
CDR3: CASASTPNIQYF

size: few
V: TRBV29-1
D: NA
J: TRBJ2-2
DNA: TGCAGCGTGTTGTCCGAGAACACCGGGGAGCTGTTTTTT
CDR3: CSVLSENTGELFF

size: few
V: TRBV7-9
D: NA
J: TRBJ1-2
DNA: TGTGCCAGCAGCTTAACGCCAGGGGAGAACTATGGCTACACCTTC
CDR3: CASSLTPGENYGYTF

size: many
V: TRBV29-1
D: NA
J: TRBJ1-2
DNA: TGCAGCGTTGATCGGGACCCAGGGAGCTATGGCTACACCTTC
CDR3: CSVDRDPGSYGYTF

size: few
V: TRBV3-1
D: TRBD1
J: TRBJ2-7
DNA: TGTGCCAGCAGCCATGGACAGGGAAGAGGCGAGCAGTACTTC
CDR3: CASSHGQGRGEQYF

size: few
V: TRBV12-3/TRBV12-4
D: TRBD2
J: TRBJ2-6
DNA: TGTGCCAACAGTCTACGGACTAGCGGAACTGGGGCCAACGTCCTGACTTTC
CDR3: CANSLRTSGTGANVLTF

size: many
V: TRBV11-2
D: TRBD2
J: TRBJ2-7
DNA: TGTGCCAGCAGCACTCAGCTCGGGACTAGCGGGTTCAAGCAGTACTTC
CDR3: CASSTQLGTSGFKQYF